Sequencing of this TCR beta chain was carried out in a study of beta chain features in type 1 diabetes. The study reverse transcribed the entire isolated RNA, so it sequenced expressed TCRB transcripts. Clones were sequenced by immunoSEQ multiplex PCR, and TCRdb holds only the in-frame ones, with some missing. The table shows hundreds of thousands of clones, with 10% to 15% occurring only once. With 4 bases removed from V and 7 bases from J, the gap between germline ends came to 16 bases. CDR1 is SGHDN and CDR2 is FVKESK in the germline V gene. This CDR3 spans 15 amino acids. The clonotype was recovered from a man between 18 and 29 years old in good health. V gene TRBV14 combines with J gene TRBJ2-2, with a tentative D call TRBD1 (5 bases). Sequenced: naive CD4+ T cells from blood. CDR3 protein: CASSPIKKGFGELFF. Written as DNA, the CDR3 is TGTGCCAGCAGCCCAATCAAGAAGGGGTTCGGGGAGCTGTTTTTT.